This TCR beta chain was profiled in a study of shared clonotypes between healthy human individuals. About the study: Per-donor plates numbered three CD4 naive, three CD4 memory, two CD8 naive and one CD8 memory.

This clone has just one count. Data came from immunoSEQ multiplex PCR; TCRdb stores just in-frame clones and leaves some out. Among over 700,000 clones listed, 72% were seen once. V was shortened by 7 bases and J by 4 bases, with 17 bases between the two germline ends. From germline, CDR1 is MGHDK and CDR2 SYGVNS. The CDR3 extends over 14 amino acids. The sequence was obtained from a woman in her 30s in good health. This chain uses TRBV25-1 with TRBJ2-7, with D uncertain. Source material: memory CD4+ T cells sorted from blood. Regarding subset: CD45RA-negative fraction. The CDR3 bases are TGTGCCAGCACCCCCCCCAGGCCTCCTTACGAGCAGTACTTC. Translating gives CASTPPRPPYEQYF.